Shown below are 2 T cell receptor beta chains from a single sample sequenced in a study of blood T cells in healthy people across ages. PCR was performed a second time for about 6 to 12 cycles using a sample-barcoded 5' primer and a J-beta primer mix. TCRdb recomputed calls from the 5' RACE reads with MiXCR, one row per CDR3 protein. The table shows 590,000 or so distinct CDR3 sequences, with 25% to 35% occurring only once. Material: blood. These receptor sequences come from a woman aged 80 or older in good health.

The CDR3 sequence: CASSEWPGGSNQPQHF. The CDR3 bases are TGTGCCAGCAGTGAATGGCCAGGGGGCAGCAATCAGCCCCAGCATTTT. The chain joins TRBV2 to TRBJ1-5; 8 nucleotides line up with TRBD1. The CDR3 has 16 amino acids. Per the germline V gene, CDR1 is SNHLY and CDR2 is FYNNEI. Trimming at V came to 2 bases and at J to 1 base, leaving 4 bases not matched to a gene.

The chain links TRBV14 to TRBJ1-1; TRBD1 might be the D (6 bases). This CDR3 comprises 16 residues. V was shortened by 0 bases and J by 6 bases, with 17 bases between the two germline ends. From germline, CDR1 is SGHDN and CDR2 FVKESK. CDR3 sequence: CASSQDGSGEVAEAFF. The DNA of the CDR3 is TGTGCCAGCAGCCAAGATGGCTCAGGGGAGGTGGCTGAAGCTTTCTTT.